This TCR beta chain originates from a study of cytomegalovirus exposure and HLA in healthy donors. Study findings and constraints: CMV serostatus was the sole immune exposure data available.

V lost 0 bases, J lost 1 base, and 9 bases lay in between. The CDR3 has 15 amino acids. Per the germline V gene, CDR1 is LGHNA and CDR2 is YNFKEQ. The PCR contained 60 Vbeta and 13 Jbeta primers. How the authors handled the data: Roughly 73 million unique TCR beta chains, some 9.9 million of them shared, were counted by a later analysis. TCRdb's copy holds only in-frame clones and misses some; the assay was immunoSEQ multiplex PCR. V, J and clone size derive from that table, while D and trimming were established from the DNA sequence. Of under 90,000 clones listed, 75% to 85% are singletons. As concerns this clone: The antigen remains undetermined.

The rearrangement joins TRBV4-2 to TRBJ2-5; D is possibly TRBD1 (5 bases). Sample: PBMCs. The sequence came from a man aged 40-55 years in good health and CMV-seronegative. CDR3 sequence: CASSQDRGSQETQYF. The CDR3 region has the DNA TGTGCCAGCAGCCAAGATAGGGGCAGCCAAGAGACCCAGTACTTC.